This T cell receptor (beta chain) was sequenced for a study of T cell repertoires in cytomegalovirus infection (dated by TCRdb to about 2019). Regarding the complete study: Alongside well-studied HLA-B-restricted epitopes, the peptide stimulations were aimed at recently identified HLA-C-restricted CMV epitopes, whose presentation resists viral immunomodulation. Donor HLA type was relevant to the analysis, as public TCR beta signatures indicated carriage of CMV infection together with the matching HLA type. The paper as a whole reports these results and caveats: In both this cohort and an independent cohort of more than 350 donors, the cumulative frequency of public TCR beta family members distinguished carriers of CMV infection plus the relevant HLA type. In the ex vivo response, HLA-C-restricted CMV-specific TCR beta clonotypes were dominant, and in two of eight donors the single most frequent clonotype came from this HLA-C-restricted group.

At least ten counts were recorded for this clonotype. Its antigen target is currently unknown. No base qualities exist here, and no much larger clone lies one base off it. Sequenced using an Illumina HiSeq 1500. TCRdb trimmed public reads at Q25 via fastp, called clones via MiXCR and kept in-frame beta chains. All rows with the same CDR3 protein become a single entry with the most common DNA and genes. The sample records approximately 310,000 distinct CDR3 sequences, 20% to 25% of which are singletons. Of the sample, 13% is held by the ten largest clones. Based on the germline V gene, the CDR1 and CDR2 sequences are ENHRY and SYGVKD. Including the terminal cysteine and phenylalanine, the CDR3 comprises 12 residues. The DNA shown is the 36-base CDR3, in frame from base 1. V drops 10 bases and J drops 3 bases, leaving 12 bases in between. Per the publication, the treatment or condition label means: in vitro stimulation with specific CMV peptide epitopes to enrich CMV-specific T cells.

The TCR was taken from a human donor in good health (CMV status not recorded). Some clones in this sample may be carry-over from other donors' samples. This chain is built from TRBV10-3 and TRBJ1-1; the D gene is not confidently resolved. Sequencing used cultured PBMCs, obtained from culture after CMV antigen stimulation. The CDR3 amino acid sequence is: CATRHGYTEAFF. Read as DNA, the sequence is TGTGCCACAAGACACGGGTACACTGAAGCTTTCTTT.